The entry that follows covers one T cell receptor (beta chain) sequence. Its antigen is not identified. Documented treatment: about 20 received Ad26.COV2.S at low or high dose, single or two shots; 5 received placebo; per-sample allocation not given. It was on day 63 after the first vaccine or placebo injection that samples were taken. Adults aged 18-55 years in Boston included the donor. The record originates from a study of Ad26.COV2.S vaccination and SARS-CoV-2 variants. Looking at the study overall: Administration of Ad26.COV2.S was intramuscular, either once or twice 56 days apart.

Regarding the study as a whole: There was a possibility that the TCR breadth and depth analyses underestimated total T cell responses.

Trimming cost V 4 bases and J 1 base; bases outside gene matches: 7. The CDR3 runs 16 residues. The germline CDR1 and CDR2 sequences are SGHRS and YFSETQ. Profiled with immunoSEQ multiplex PCR; TCRdb holds only in-frame clones, not every one. Of roughly 420,000 clones listed, 89% were seen once; the top ten hold about 2.5%. The sequencing used peripheral blood, collected in a trial of Ad26.COV2.S vaccine versus placebo. The TCR sequence derives from a person aged 18 to 65 who received the Ad26.COV2.S COVID-19 vaccine or a placebo. The J gene is TRBJ2-5, the V gene TRBV5-1; TRBD1 aligns across 10 bases. In DNA form, the CDR3 reads TGCGCCAGCAGCATCGGACAGGGGGTGTCCCAAGAGACCCAGTACTTC. It codes for CASSIGQGVSQETQYF.